These 30 T cell receptor beta chains came from one sample sequenced in a study of response to subunit inactivated influenza vaccine. A single record per CDR3 protein comes from TCRdb applying MiXCR to the RT-PCR reads. This repertoire shows 500,000 to 650,000 distinct CDR3 sequences, 7.6% found once; its top ten account for over 10%. Sequenced material: PBMCs from blood, taken approximately 25 months after vaccination. The receptors were gathered from a man aged 45 to 70 who received an inactivated influenza vaccine.

V gene TRBV10-3 combines with J gene TRBJ2-3; unclear D gene. The V gene's germline CDR1 is ENHRY and CDR2 SYGVKD. CDR3 length: 11 amino acids. Trimming pared 5 bases from V and 10 bases from J, leaving 10 bases between. The chain's CDR3 is CAISTGAPQYF. The CDR3 DNA reads TGTGCCATCAGTACCGGCGCACCGCAGTATTTT.

For this clonotype: A much larger clone differs by one base, so this may be a read error. This chain uses TRBV3-1 with TRBJ2-3; weak D call: TRBD2 (6 bases). The CDR3 sequence is 15 residues long. The V end was cut by 7 bases, the J end by 2 bases, with 16 bases between. Germline V gene lookup returns CDR1 LGHDT and CDR2 YNNKEL (reference sequence). The CDR3 sequence: CASTHRDFFTDTQYF. The CDR3 DNA sequence: TGTGCCAGCACACACCGGGACTTTTTCACAGATACGCAGTATTTT.

This clonotype was picked up a small number of times. The V call is TRBV6-2 or TRBV6-3, the J call TRBJ2-3; the match to TRBD1 covers 7 bases. V shed 5 bases, J shed 11 bases, and the junction held 13 bases outside the gene matches. Germline V gene data show CDR1 as MNHEY and CDR2 as SVGEGT. This CDR3 is built from 14 residues. The CDR3 region has the DNA TGTGCCAGCAGTCAAGGGACAGTCAAGGGGGAGCAGTATTTT. Its protein product is CASSQGTVKGEQYF.

The V call is TRBV10-3, the J call TRBJ1-5, with D possibly TRBD1 on 6 matching bases. Trimming stripped 9 bases from V and 5 bases from J, with 11 bases between. The CDR3 spans 12 residues. Germline CDR1 ENHRY, CDR2 SYGVKD. The CDR3 nucleotides are TGTGCCATACAGGAGGGGGATCAGCCCCAGCATTTT. Its translation is CAIQEGDQPQHF.

The chain is built from TRBV6-1 and TRBJ1-4; TRBD1 matches 7 bases. The germline V gene encodes CDR1 MNHNS and CDR2 SASEGT. The CDR3 runs to 15 residues. J gave up 5 bases and V 6 bases, and 9 bases lay outside the gene matches. The CDR3 reads CASRNQGQTNEKLFF. Written as DNA, the CDR3 is TGTGCCAGCAGAAACCAGGGACAGACAAATGAAAAACTGTTTTTT.

The sample holds a few counts of this clonotype. The genes are TRBV7-2 and TRBJ1-3; TRBD1 is a possible D gene (6 bases). The V gene's germline CDR1 is SGHTA and CDR2 FQGNSA. Trimming shortened V by 5 bases and J by 4 bases, and 15 bases separated the two germline ends. The CDR3 has 15 residues. The DNA for the CDR3 is TGTGCCAGCAGCCGGACAGCCACTTACGGAAACACCATATATTTT. It yields the protein CASSRTATYGNTIYF. Full variable domain (remainder filled in from reference TRBV7-2 and TRBJ1-3): GAGVSQSPSNKVTEKGKDVELRCDPISGHTALYWYRQSLGQGLEFLIYFQGNSAPDKSGLPSDRFSAERTGGSVSTLTIQRTQQEDSAVYLCASSRTATYGNTIYFGEGSWLTVV.

This clonotype was seen only a few times. CDR3: CSAPRPSGGYEQYF. As DNA, the CDR3 is TGCAGTGCTCCCCGGCCTAGCGGAGGCTACGAGCAGTACTTC. The chain carries TRBV20-1 and TRBJ2-7; 7 bases are a match to TRBD2. V dropped 5 bases and J dropped 3; count of bases not matched to a gene: 10. Per germline, CDR1 DFQATT and CDR2 SNEGSKA (reference sequence). This CDR3 has 14 amino acids.

V gene TRBV28 combines with J gene TRBJ2-2; 8 bases fit TRBD1. There are 15 residues in the CDR3. Germline V gene data show CDR1 as MDHEN and CDR2 as SYDVKM. The trim removed 5 bases at V and 4 bases at J, leaving 6 bases unmatched. In DNA, the CDR3 is TGTGCCAGCAGTATGGTCAGGGGGCCCACCGGGGAGCTGTTTTTT. Protein sequence: CASSMVRGPTGELFF.

The chain is built from TRBV9 and TRBJ2-3; the D is unclear. CDR3 length equals 14 residues. The V gene lost 3 bases and the J gene lost 1 base, with 9 bases spanning the gap. Germline lookup yields CDR1 SGDLS and CDR2 YYNGEE. The CDR3 sequence: CASSGGAGTDTQYF. CDR3 nucleotides: TGTGCCAGCAGCGGAGGCGCGGGCACAGATACGCAGTATTTT.

This clonotype showed up just a few times. The V gene is TRBV20-1, the J gene TRBJ2-1, with unresolved D. The V end was cut by 1 base, the J end by 3 bases, with 4 bases between. The germline CDR1 and CDR2 sequences are DFQATT and SNEGSKA (reference sequence). This CDR3 is 12 amino acids long. The DNA for the CDR3 is TGCAGTGCTAGAGGGGACTACAATGAGCAGTTCTTC. This gives the protein CSARGDYNEQFF.

This chain links TRBV27 with TRBJ1-4; D is undetermined. Germline V CDR1 and CDR2: MNHEY, SMNVEV (reference sequence). V dropped 8 bases and J dropped 8 bases, with 21 bases sitting between them. The CDR3 runs to 15 residues. CDR3 loop: CASRNSASDLEKLFF. The CDR3 DNA reads TGTGCCAGCCGGAACAGCGCATCAGATTTAGAAAAACTGTTTTTT.

The V call is TRBV5-1, the J call TRBJ2-3; D may be TRBD1 (5 bases). Germline CDR1 and CDR2: SGHRS and YFSETQ. Trimming took 0 bases from V and 0 from J, leaving 11 bases between them. The CDR3 totals 16 residues. The CDR3 nucleotides are TGCGCCAGCAGCTTGGCCAGTCAGGGAAGCACAGATACGCAGTATTTT. It yields the protein CASSLASQGSTDTQYF.

This clonotype appeared many times. The V call is TRBV20-1, the J call TRBJ2-5; the match to TRBD2 covers 9 bases. V lost 6 bases, J lost 5 bases, and 7 bases stayed unmatched. CDR3 length: 13 residues. Germline loops: CDR1 DFQATT, CDR2 SNEGSKA (reference sequence). This chain's CDR3 is CSAIAGVIETQYF. The CDR3 region has the DNA TGCAGTGCCATAGCGGGAGTCATTGAGACCCAGTACTTC.

V usage is TRBV10-3 and J usage is TRBJ2-4, with D maybe TRBD1 (6 bases). Trimming shortened V by 0 bases and J by 6 bases, and 12 bases separated the two germline ends. Germline V lookup: CDR1 ENHRY, CDR2 SYGVKD. The CDR3 runs to 15 residues. CDR3 nucleotide sequence: TGTGCCATCAGTGAGTCGGACAGCCCTGGAAACATTCAGTACTTC. Its translation is CAISESDSPGNIQYF.

The genes are TRBV6-1 and TRBJ2-7; 10 nucleotides match TRBD1. Germline CDR1 MNHNS, CDR2 SASEGT. Trimming removed 6 bases from V and 4 bases from J; junction bases left unmatched: 9. CDR3 length: 15 amino acids. In DNA, the CDR3 is TGTGCCAGCAGAGACCCGGGACAGGGGTTATACGAGCAGTACTTC. Translation gives CASRDPGQGLYEQYF.

This clonotype has a handful of counts. The chain uses TRBV6-1 and TRBJ2-5; D perhaps matches TRBD2 (6 bases). Trimming left V 6 bases short and J 6 bases short, with 14 bases between. Germline CDR1 is MNHNS and CDR2 is SASEGT. The CDR3 consists of 13 residues. The CDR3 DNA reads TGTGCCAGCAGGGGAGCGGGTTTGAAGACCCAGTACTTC. As protein: CASRGAGLKTQYF.

V and J are TRBV23-1 and TRBJ1-5; tentative D call: TRBD1 (6 bases). TRBV23-1 has ORF status, its function being uncertain. V was clipped by 0 bases and J by 7 bases, with 16 bases between them. This CDR3 contains 16 residues. The CDR3 nucleotides are TGCGCCAGCAGTCAATCAGCGCACAGGGTGAGGCAGCCCCAGCATTTT. Amino acids: CASSQSAHRVRQPQHF.

This clonotype was seen a few times. The chain couples TRBV11-2 to TRBJ1-5, with D tentatively TRBD1 (6 bases). The V end was cut by 1 base, the J end by 2 bases, with 18 bases between. The germline V gene encodes CDR1 SGHAT and CDR2 FQNNGV. This CDR3 region has 18 residues. The CDR3 spells CASSLVGAGGHRNQPQHF. CDR3 nucleotide sequence: TGTGCCAGCAGCTTAGTCGGGGCGGGGGGGCATCGCAATCAGCCCCAGCATTTT.

The chain uses TRBV20-1 and TRBJ2-5; perhaps D is TRBD1 or TRBD2 (5 bases each). Trimming shortened V by 0 bases and J by 5 bases, and 13 bases separated the two germline ends. This CDR3 comprises 14 residues. Germline assignment: CDR1 DFQATT and CDR2 SNEGSKA (reference sequence). CDR3 nucleotide sequence: TGCAGTGCTAGAGATCAGGCCAGGGAGGAGACCCAGTACTTC. Amino acids: CSARDQAREETQYF.

This clonotype was seen only a few times. V is TRBV25-1 and J is TRBJ2-5; D is tentatively TRBD1 or TRBD2 (5 bases each). The CDR3 length is 13 residues. V was pared by 1 base and J by 7 bases, with 10 bases between. The V gene's germline CDR1 is MGHDK and CDR2 SYGVNS. In DNA form, the CDR3 reads TGTGCCAGCAGTGAATTAGAGGGGTGGACCCAGTACTTC. As protein: CASSELEGWTQYF.

The sample holds many counts of this clonotype. The chain joins TRBV6-2 or TRBV6-3 to TRBJ1-5; weak D call: TRBD1 (5 bases). V gave up 6 bases and J gave up 1 base, with 19 bases separating them. Germline lookup yields CDR1 MNHEY and CDR2 SVGEGT. CDR3 length: 17 amino acids. The chain's CDR3 is CASSPTTGRVSNQPQHF. The CDR3 coding sequence is TGTGCCAGCAGCCCTACCACCGGCAGGGTGAGCAATCAGCCCCAGCATTTT.

The sample holds a few counts of this clonotype. This chain links TRBV12-3 or TRBV12-4 with TRBJ2-3; D gene unclear. CDR3 length equals 17 residues. Trimming took 0 bases from V and 2 from J, leaving 15 bases between them. CDR3: CASSLAPYFKYTDTQYF. The CDR3 nucleotides are TGTGCCAGCAGTTTAGCTCCCTACTTCAAGTACACAGATACGCAGTATTTT.

This clonotype was picked up many times. The chain recombines TRBV5-1 with TRBJ2-5, with 9 bases matching TRBD1. V shed 7 bases and J 3 bases; nucleotides not matched to a gene: 1. This CDR3 is 12 amino acids long. Germline lookup yields CDR1 SGHRS and CDR2 YFSETQ. In nucleotides, the CDR3 is TGCGCCAGCGGACAGGGGAAAGAGACCCAGTACTTC. This gives the protein CASGQGKETQYF.

The CDR3 is CASSARQSSYNEQFF. The DNA for the CDR3 is TGTGCCAGCAGCGCCCGACAGAGCTCCTACAATGAGCAGTTCTTC. This chain connects TRBV11-3 to TRBJ2-1; perhaps TRBD1 as D (5 bases). V was pared by 5 bases and J by 0 bases, with 11 bases between. Germline CDR1 is SGHNT and CDR2 is YENEEA. CDR3 length: 15 amino acids.

This chain links TRBV10-3 with TRBJ2-3, with 12 bases matching TRBD1. CDR1 is ENHRY and CDR2 is SYGVKD in the germline V gene. This CDR3 has 17 amino acids. With 8 bases clipped from V and 3 bases from J, the junction kept 12 bases outside the gene matches. The DNA of the CDR3 is TGTGCCATCGCCGCCGGTGGGGGACAGGGGGCAACAGATACGCAGTATTTT. This translates into CAIAAGGGQGATDTQYF.

The chain combines TRBV7-8 with TRBJ2-3; 7 bases fit TRBD2. CDR1 is SGHVS, CDR2 FQNEAQ, per germline. The CDR3 totals 15 residues. J gave up 2 bases and V 5 bases, and 7 bases lay outside the gene matches. The CDR3 sequence is CASSGGSGVTDTQYF. As DNA, the CDR3 is TGTGCCAGCAGCGGAGGGAGCGGGGTCACAGATACGCAGTATTTT. Full variable domain (remainder filled in from reference TRBV7-8 and TRBJ2-3): GAGVSQSPRYKVAKRGQDVALRCDPISGHVSLFWYQQALGQGPEFLTYFQNEAQLDKSGLPSDRFFAERPEGSVSTLKIQRTQQEDSAVYLCASSGGSGVTDTQYFGPGTRLTVL.

J is TRBJ1-2 and V is TRBV12-3 or TRBV12-4; TRBD1 matches at 8 bases. This CDR3 contains 14 residues. J gave up 8 bases and V 6 bases, and 11 bases lay outside the gene matches. In DNA, the CDR3 is TGTGCCAGCAGATCGAGTGGACAGGGATGGGGCTACACCTTC. It is translated as CASRSSGQGWGYTF.

This clonotype was observed a few times. This chain uses TRBV20-1 with TRBJ2-7, with no clear D. CDR3 size: 12 residues. The germline CDR1 and CDR2 sequences are DFQATT and SNEGSKA (reference sequence). Trimming stripped 0 bases from V and 2 bases from J, with 5 bases between. CDR3 sequence reads: CSAREGTYEQYF. In nucleotides, the CDR3 is TGCAGTGCTAGAGAAGGCACCTACGAGCAGTACTTC.

A few counts support this clonotype. The V call is TRBV20-1, the J call TRBJ2-3; possible D gene TRBD2, 6 bases. The CDR3 length is 16 residues. Germline assignment: CDR1 DFQATT and CDR2 SNEGSKA (reference sequence). The V end lost 4 bases, the J end lost 1 base, and 18 bases lay between the germline ends. Written as DNA, the CDR3 is TGCAGTGCTACCCCTGGGCCTGGAGGGGGCACAGATACGCAGTATTTT. Protein sequence: CSATPGPGGGTDTQYF.

The rearrangement joins TRBV28 to TRBJ2-3; 7 bases fit TRBD1. The CDR3 runs 16 residues. Germline CDR1 and CDR2: MDHEN and SYDVKM. V was pared by 5 bases and J by 2 bases, with 10 bases of the junction left unmatched. CDR3 DNA sequence: TGTGCCAGCAGTCCCCGGACAGGACCTTACACAGATACGCAGTATTTT. Translation: CASSPRTGPYTDTQYF.